What follows is one T cell receptor beta chain and its context. Antigen unknown. Sample treatment: oral pan-JAK inhibitor, 5-10 mg twice daily. Lesional scalp punch biopsies and peripheral blood came from alopecia areata patients. The source of the sample is a study of CD8+ T cells in alopecia areata. Study-level information: A 6-month period off drug followed tofacitinib, which lasted 6 to 18 months. Study findings and constraints: Normal scalp showed lower clonality than lesional scalp, especially alopecia totalis/universalis. How baseline CD8+ expansion relates to response remains uncertain (there was one nonresponder).

Sequencing used cDNA as its template, made by extracting RNA and reverse transcribing it. TCRdb's table, derived via immunoSEQ multiplex PCR, lists solely in-frame clones and lacks some. The table shows under 200,000 clones, with around three fifths occurring only once. The germline V and J ends were trimmed by 2 bases and 2 bases, with 9 bases remaining between them. This CDR3 spans 13 amino acids. CDR1 GTSNPN and CDR2 SVGIG come from the germline V gene (reference sequence). The rearrangement links TRBV30 to TRBJ1-2; no clear D gene. The source material was CD4+ T cells sorted from blood, sampled at week 24, from a patient treated with tofacitinib. The TCR comes from a human donor with alopecia areata. The CDR3 region is CAWSQSQNYGYTF. CDR3 sequence (DNA): TGTGCCTGGAGTCAGTCACAGAACTATGGCTACACCTTC.